This T cell receptor (beta chain) was captured by sequencing in a study of blood T cell repertoires in COVID-19. Participant-given clinical history determined each cohort assignment. Measured with immunoSEQ multiplex PCR; TCRdb has only the in-frame clones, and not every one. The table lists about 300,000 clones, approximately 84% of them singletons. The sample comprised PBMCs or T cells enriched from blood (not recorded which). This TCR was recovered from a woman between 18 and 30 years old who had recovered from COVID-19.

The CDR3 sequence is CASRFRQGEAFF. The CDR3 DNA reads as TGTGCCAGCAGATTCCGACAGGGTGAAGCTTTCTTT. The chain carries TRBV27 and TRBJ1-1; 7 bases are shared with TRBD1. This CDR3 region has 12 residues. The V segment lost 6 bases and the J segment 7 bases; nucleotides outside the gene matches: 5. From germline, CDR1 is MNHEY and CDR2 SMNVEV (reference sequence).